This passage covers 24 T cell receptor beta chains from one sample sequenced in a study of blood T cells in healthy people across ages. Next came a second PCR, run for about 6 to 12 cycles, which used a sample-barcoded 5' primer along with a J-beta primer mix. A single record per CDR3 protein comes from TCRdb applying MiXCR to the 5' RACE reads. Here the sample spans 1.5 million to 2 million distinct CDR3 sequences, 28% being singletons. Sequenced input: blood. Receptor source: a woman aged 30 to 39 in good health.

Many counts were recorded for this clonotype. The genes are TRBV12-3 or TRBV12-4 and TRBJ1-4, with D perhaps TRBD1 (5 bases). The CDR3 contains 13 residues. Trimming removed 6 bases from V and 10 bases from J, with 15 bases in between. For the CDR3, the DNA is TGTGCCAGCAGCGGACACCAGGAAGGAAAACTGTTTTTT. Translated, it gives CASSGHQEGKLFF.

The chain has TRBV20-1 and TRBJ2-5; D gene uncertain. The germline V and J ends were trimmed by 0 bases and 2 bases, with 10 bases remaining between them. Per germline, CDR1 DFQATT and CDR2 SNEGSKA (reference sequence). The CDR3 has 14 amino acids. The CDR3 nucleotides are TGCAGTGCTAGAGATCTTGTCTGGCAAGAGACCCAGTACTTC. Protein sequence: CSARDLVWQETQYF.

Regarding this clonotype: A much larger clone differs from this one at a single base, so this may be a read error. V and J are TRBV10-3 and TRBJ2-7, with D hard to call. Per the germline V gene, CDR1 is ENHRY and CDR2 is SYGVKD. This CDR3 is built from 12 residues. Trimming stripped 3 bases from V and 2 bases from J, with 5 bases between. The CDR3: CAISDRTYEQYF. The DNA of the CDR3 is TGTGCCATCAGTGACAGGACCTACGAGCAGTACTTC.

A few counts support this clonotype. The rearrangement uses TRBV9 and TRBJ2-1; D gene uncertain. V was pared by 0 bases and J by 4 bases, with 8 bases between. This CDR3 contains 14 residues. Germline V gene lookup returns CDR1 SGDLS and CDR2 YYNGEE. The DNA of the CDR3 is TGTGCCAGCAGCGTAGGTCTAGAATACAATGAGCAGTTCTTC. Translation gives CASSVGLEYNEQFF.

This chain joins TRBV2 and TRBJ1-2; D remains ambiguous. This CDR3 comprises 17 residues. Germline V gives CDR1 SNHLY, CDR2 FYNNEI. Trimming shortened V by 6 bases and J by 0 bases, and 20 bases separated the two germline ends. CDR3 sequence: CASSPQILSETNYGYTF. CDR3 nucleotides: TGTGCCAGCAGCCCACAGATACTCTCCGAAACTAACTATGGCTACACCTTC.

This clonotype was counted a few times. This chain connects TRBV4-2 to TRBJ2-7; unclear D gene. The CDR3 runs to 14 residues. The ends were cut back, 1 base at V and 0 bases at J, with 7 bases in the middle. Germline V CDR1 and CDR2: LGHNA, YNFKEQ. CDR3 protein: CASSQGWDSYEQYF. The CDR3 DNA sequence: TGTGCCAGCAGCCAAGGGTGGGACTCCTACGAGCAGTACTTC.

This clonotype was counted between two and nine times. The V and J genes are TRBV7-2 and TRBJ2-7, with TRBD2 as a possible D gene (5 bases). The CDR3 spans 14 residues. V was shortened by 5 bases and J by 3 bases, with 14 bases between the two germline ends. CDR1 and CDR2 (germline): SGHTA, FQGNSA. CDR3 in DNA: TGTGCCAGCAGCCCCCGCGCGACTAACTACGAGCAGTACTTC. Translation: CASSPRATNYEQYF.

The chain employs TRBV2 and TRBJ1-2, with TRBD1 as a possible D gene (5 bases). This CDR3 is built from 14 residues. With 8 bases removed from V and 2 bases from J, the gap between germline ends came to 15 bases. CDR1 and CDR2 (germline): SNHLY, FYNNEI. This CDR3 is CASQLAGGNYGYTF. CDR3 DNA: TGTGCCAGCCAGCTGGCTGGGGGGAACTATGGCTACACCTTC.

This clonotype was counted ten times or more. Here the CDR3 reads CASSFQRGQPQHF. CDR3 bases: TGTGCCAGCAGTTTTCAACGAGGTCAGCCCCAGCATTTT. The V and J genes are TRBV12-3 or TRBV12-4 and TRBJ1-5; D is unclear. Trimming took 3 bases from V and 6 from J, leaving 9 bases between them. The CDR3 has 13 residues.

J is TRBJ2-5 and V is TRBV12-3 or TRBV12-4; D possibly corresponds to TRBD2 (6 bases). V was clipped by 7 bases and J by 7 bases, with 19 bases between them. This CDR3 is built from 14 residues. In DNA form, the CDR3 reads TGTGCCAGCACTCAAGGACTATCGGACGCGACCCAGTACTTC. This translates into CASTQGLSDATQYF.

The V and J genes are TRBV20-1 and TRBJ2-7; 7 nucleotides agree with TRBD2. Germline V gene sequence: CDR1 DFQATT, CDR2 SNEGSKA (reference sequence). V gave up 7 bases and J gave up 1 base; unmatched junction bases: 7. The CDR3 spans 13 residues. CDR3 sequence reads: CSGTGGSSYEQYF. CDR3 DNA sequence: TGCAGTGGTACGGGAGGTAGTTCCTACGAGCAGTACTTC.

V usage is TRBV29-1 and J usage is TRBJ2-5, with TRBD1 matching 9 bases. The germline CDR1 and CDR2 sequences are SQVTM and ANQGSEA. The CDR3 is 13 residues long. In DNA form, the CDR3 reads TGCAGTGCCGACAGGGGGACCCAAGAGACCCAGTACTTC. This encodes CSADRGTQETQYF.

This clonotype was counted a few times. The chain uses TRBV20-1 and TRBJ1-1; D gene ambiguous. The CDR3 loop spans 11 amino acids. Germline assignment: CDR1 DFQATT and CDR2 SNEGSKA (reference sequence). Deletions cut 1 base from V and 12 bases from J, with 12 bases between. The CDR3 DNA sequence: TGCAGTGCTAGAGCCCTAGACCAGTCTTTCTTT. Encoded protein: CSARALDQSFF.

This clonotype was recorded a few times. This may be a read error: a much more frequent sequence differs by one nucleotide. The chain carries TRBV15 and TRBJ2-7; D might be TRBD1 (5 bases). CDR1 is LNHNV, CDR2 YYDKDF, per germline (reference sequence). Trimming shortened V by 4 bases and J by 3 bases, and 13 bases separated the two germline ends. CDR3 length: 14 amino acids. DNA for the CDR3: TGTGCCACCAGCACCAGGGCAGGGCTCTACGAGCAGTACTTC. Translating gives CATSTRAGLYEQYF. The full variable domain, rest sourced from reference TRBV15 and TRBJ2-7, is DAMVIQNPRYQVTQFGKPVTLSCSQTLNHNVMYWYQQKSSQAPKLLFHYYDKDFNNEADTPDNFQSRRPNTSFCFLDIRSPGLGDTAMYLCATSTRAGLYEQYFGPGTRLTVT.

This clonotype was counted many times. The V call is TRBV28, the J call TRBJ2-7, with D unclear. Germline CDR1 and CDR2: MDHEN and SYDVKM. The CDR3 covers 15 residues. V lost 5 bases and J lost 7, with 21 bases in between. CDR3 DNA: TGTGCCAGCAGTCCCGACCCGACCCGCGTTCAGGAGCAGTACTTC. The encoded protein is CASSPDPTRVQEQYF.

This clonotype was seen a few times. The chain combines TRBV10-3 with TRBJ2-1, with 7 bases identical to TRBD1. The CDR3 has 14 amino acids. Germline V lookup: CDR1 ENHRY, CDR2 SYGVKD. V was pared by 6 bases and J by 6 bases, with 8 bases of the junction left unmatched. The CDR3 region is CAISSVTGFNEQFF. The DNA of the CDR3 is TGTGCCATCAGCTCCGTGACAGGGTTCAATGAGCAGTTCTTC.

V is TRBV5-1 and J is TRBJ2-1; 9 nucleotides match TRBD2. Germline CDR1 SGHRS, CDR2 YFSETQ. The junction had 7 bases not matched to a gene; V was cut back by 0 bases and J by 12 bases. The CDR3 runs 14 residues. CDR3 bases: TGCGCCAGCAGCTTGGGGTTAGCGGGGGATGGGCAGTTCTTC. It translates to CASSLGLAGDGQFF.

This clonotype was recorded at least ten times. The J gene is TRBJ2-1, the V gene TRBV6-6; no firm D call. V lost 5 bases and J lost 13, with 12 bases in between. The CDR3 extends over 11 amino acids. Germline V lookup: CDR1 MNHNY, CDR2 SVGAGI (reference sequence). The CDR3 sequence: CASSPAVLQFF. The CDR3 nucleotides read TGTGCCAGCAGTCCTGCCGTCCTTCAGTTCTTC.

Of note for this clonotype: A clone one base away is much larger, so this may be a read error. V usage is TRBV10-3 and J usage is TRBJ2-5, with D perhaps TRBD1 (7 bases). Trimming took 5 bases from V and 7 from J, leaving 14 bases between them. This CDR3 is 13 amino acids long. Germline CDR1 is ENHRY and CDR2 is SYGVKD. The CDR3 DNA sequence: TGTGCCATCAGTCGGAGGGGGCGAGGGACCCAGTACTTC. Its protein is CAISRRGRGTQYF.

This clonotype came up many times. The chain joins TRBV20-1 to TRBJ1-2; TRBD1 might be the D (6 bases). This CDR3 has 13 amino acids. V dropped 3 bases and J dropped 4 bases, with 12 bases sitting between them. Germline V gives CDR1 DFQATT, CDR2 SNEGSKA (reference sequence). Written as DNA, the CDR3 is TGCAGTGCTAGCGGCAGGGGAGGCTATGGCTACACCTTC. Protein: CSASGRGGYGYTF.

This clonotype turned up a few times. The chain joins TRBV29-1 to TRBJ1-1, with D maybe TRBD1 (5 bases). The CDR3 consists of 12 residues. Deletions cut 6 bases from V and 11 bases from J, with 19 bases between. The germline V gene has CDR1 SQVTM and CDR2 ANQGSEA. CDR3 protein: CSVPGPEGSAFF. The CDR3 DNA is TGCAGCGTCCCGGGACCTGAAGGGTCTGCTTTCTTT.

The chain links TRBV21-1 to TRBJ2-7; TRBD1, the D gene given by the table, was not confirmed from the DNA. TRBV21-1 is labeled a pseudogene. The CDR3 spans 14 residues. The CDR3 DNA is TGTGCCAGCAGCAAGATACGACAGATTGGTACCCAGTACTTC. Its translation: CASSKIRQIGTQYF.

This clonotype was observed a single time. V usage is TRBV9 and J usage is TRBJ2-5, with D possibly being TRBD1 or TRBD2 (7 bases each). Germline CDR1 is SGDLS and CDR2 is YYNGEE. Trimming pared 4 bases from V and 4 bases from J, leaving 17 bases between. The CDR3 loop spans 15 amino acids. The CDR3 here is CASSPGGVYGETQYF. The CDR3 DNA follows: TGTGCCAGCAGCCCAGGGGGGGTCTACGGAGAGACCCAGTACTTC.

This clonotype was found a few times. Since a much larger clone is just one base distant, this may be a read error. The chain links TRBV10-3 to TRBJ2-1, with D possibly TRBD2 on 6 matching bases. The germline CDR1 and CDR2 sequences are ENHRY and SYGVKD. CDR3 size: 15 residues. The DNA of the CDR3 is TGTGCCACCAGTGAGGAGGGAAGGTTCTACAATGAGCAGTTCTTC. Translated: CATSEEGRFYNEQFF.